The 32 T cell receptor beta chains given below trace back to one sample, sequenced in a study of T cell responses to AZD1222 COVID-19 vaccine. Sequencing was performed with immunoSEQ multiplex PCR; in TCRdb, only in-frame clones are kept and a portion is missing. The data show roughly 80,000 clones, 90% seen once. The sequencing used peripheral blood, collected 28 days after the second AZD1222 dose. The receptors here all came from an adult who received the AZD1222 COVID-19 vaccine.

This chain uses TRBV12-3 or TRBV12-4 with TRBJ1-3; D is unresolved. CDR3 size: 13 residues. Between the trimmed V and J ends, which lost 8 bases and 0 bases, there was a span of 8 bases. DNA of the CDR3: TGTGCCAGCGCAGGTTACTCTGGAAACACCATATATTTT. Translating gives CASAGYSGNTIYF.

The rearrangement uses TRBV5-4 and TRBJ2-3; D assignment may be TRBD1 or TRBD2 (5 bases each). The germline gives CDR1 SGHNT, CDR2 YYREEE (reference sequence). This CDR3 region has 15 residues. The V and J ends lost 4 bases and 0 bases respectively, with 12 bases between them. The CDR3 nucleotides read TGTGCCAGCAGCCCCGGGACGACGAGCACAGATACGCAGTATTTT. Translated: CASSPGTTSTDTQYF.

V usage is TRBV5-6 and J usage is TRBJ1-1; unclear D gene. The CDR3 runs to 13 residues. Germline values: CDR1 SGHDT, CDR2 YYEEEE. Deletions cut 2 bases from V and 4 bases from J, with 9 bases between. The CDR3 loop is CASSLWGSTEAFF. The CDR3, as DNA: TGTGCCAGCAGCTTATGGGGAAGCACTGAAGCTTTCTTT.

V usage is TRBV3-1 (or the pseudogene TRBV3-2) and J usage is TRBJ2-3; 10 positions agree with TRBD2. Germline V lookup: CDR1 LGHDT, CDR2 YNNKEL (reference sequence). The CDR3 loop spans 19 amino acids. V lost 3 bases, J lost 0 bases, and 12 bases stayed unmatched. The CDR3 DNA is TGTGCCAGCAGCCACCTGGGGCTAGCGGGGGCCACTAGCACAGATACGCAGTATTTT. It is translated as CASSHLGLAGATSTDTQYF.

The CDR3 DNA follows: TGTGCCAGCAAGGGTCCTAGCGGCCATTATGAGCAGTTCTTC. This encodes CASKGPSGHYEQFF. The chain has TRBV7-9 and TRBJ2-1; 7 positions agree with TRBD2. This CDR3 contains 14 residues. Germline V gene lookup returns CDR1 SEHNR and CDR2 FQNEAQ (reference sequence). The V gene end was trimmed by 7 bases and the J gene end by 8 bases; junction bases not matched to a gene: 11.

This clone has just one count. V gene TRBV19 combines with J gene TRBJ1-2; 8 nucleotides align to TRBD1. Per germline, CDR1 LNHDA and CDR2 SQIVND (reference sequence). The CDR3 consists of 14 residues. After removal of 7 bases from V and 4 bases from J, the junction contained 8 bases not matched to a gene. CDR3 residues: CASTSGGEGYGYTF. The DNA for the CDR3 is TGTGCCAGTACCTCAGGGGGCGAGGGCTATGGCTACACCTTC.

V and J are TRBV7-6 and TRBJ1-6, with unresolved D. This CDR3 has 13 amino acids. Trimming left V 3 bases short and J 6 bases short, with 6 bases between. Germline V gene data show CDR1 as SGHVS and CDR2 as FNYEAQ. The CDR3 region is CASSLDANSPLHF. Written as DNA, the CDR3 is TGTGCCAGCAGCTTGGACGCTAATTCACCCCTCCACTTT.

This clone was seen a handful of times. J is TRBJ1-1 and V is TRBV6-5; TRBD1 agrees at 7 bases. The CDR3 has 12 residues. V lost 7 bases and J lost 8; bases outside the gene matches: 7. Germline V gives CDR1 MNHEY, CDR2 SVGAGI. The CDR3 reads CASNKGGREAFF. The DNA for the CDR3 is TGTGCCAGCAACAAAGGGGGCAGGGAAGCTTTCTTT.

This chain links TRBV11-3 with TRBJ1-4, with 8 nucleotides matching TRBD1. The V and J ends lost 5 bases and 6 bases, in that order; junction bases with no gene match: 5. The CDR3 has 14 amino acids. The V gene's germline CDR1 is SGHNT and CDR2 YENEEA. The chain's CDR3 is CASSAGGSHEKLFF. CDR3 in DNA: TGTGCCAGCAGCGCAGGGGGCAGTCATGAAAAACTGTTTTTT.

The CDR3: CASSTGSYEQYF. As DNA, the CDR3 is TGTGCCAGTAGTACAGGATCCTACGAGCAGTACTTC. This chain links TRBV19 with TRBJ2-7; D ambiguous. The germline V gene encodes CDR1 LNHDA and CDR2 SQIVND (reference sequence). This CDR3 is 12 amino acids long. The V end was cut by 4 bases, the J end by 1 base, with 5 bases between.

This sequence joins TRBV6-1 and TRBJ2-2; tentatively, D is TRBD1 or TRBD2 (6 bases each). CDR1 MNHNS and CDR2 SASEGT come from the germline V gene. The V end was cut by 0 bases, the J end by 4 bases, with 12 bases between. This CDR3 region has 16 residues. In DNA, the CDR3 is TGTGCCAGCAGTGAAGCGCTCAGGGGAGGCACCGGGGAGCTGTTTTTT. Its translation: CASSEALRGGTGELFF.

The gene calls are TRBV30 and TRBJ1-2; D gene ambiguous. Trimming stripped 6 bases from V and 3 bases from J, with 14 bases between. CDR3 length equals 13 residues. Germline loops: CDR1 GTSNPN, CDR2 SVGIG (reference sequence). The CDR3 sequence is CACLLGEYYGYTF. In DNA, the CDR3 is TGTGCCTGCCTTCTTGGCGAGTACTATGGCTACACCTTC.

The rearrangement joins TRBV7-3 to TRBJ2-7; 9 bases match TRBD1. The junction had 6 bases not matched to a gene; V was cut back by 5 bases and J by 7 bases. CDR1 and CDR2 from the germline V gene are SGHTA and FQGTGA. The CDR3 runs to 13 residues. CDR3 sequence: CASSPGQGREQYF. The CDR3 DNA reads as TGTGCCAGCAGCCCCGGACAGGGGCGGGAGCAGTACTTC.

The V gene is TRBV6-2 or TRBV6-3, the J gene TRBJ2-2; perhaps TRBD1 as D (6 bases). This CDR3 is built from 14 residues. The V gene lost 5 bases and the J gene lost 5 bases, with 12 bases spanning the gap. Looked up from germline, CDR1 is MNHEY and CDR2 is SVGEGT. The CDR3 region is CASSRNQGTGELFF. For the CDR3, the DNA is TGTGCCAGCAGTCGAAATCAGGGGACCGGGGAGCTGTTTTTT.

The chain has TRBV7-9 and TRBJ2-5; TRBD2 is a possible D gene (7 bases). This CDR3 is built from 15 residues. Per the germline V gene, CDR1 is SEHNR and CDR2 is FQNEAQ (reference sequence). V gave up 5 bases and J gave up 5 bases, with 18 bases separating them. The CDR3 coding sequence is TGTGCCAGCAGCGCGAGGGGGGGCACCCGGGAGACCCAGTACTTC. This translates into CASSARGGTRETQYF. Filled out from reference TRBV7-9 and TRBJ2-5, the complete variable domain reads DTGVSQNPRHKITKRGQNVTFRCDPISEHNRLYWYRQTLGQGPEFLTYFQNEAQLEKSRLLSDRFSAERPKGSFSTLEIQRTEQGDSAMYLCASSARGGTRETQYFGPGTRLLVL.

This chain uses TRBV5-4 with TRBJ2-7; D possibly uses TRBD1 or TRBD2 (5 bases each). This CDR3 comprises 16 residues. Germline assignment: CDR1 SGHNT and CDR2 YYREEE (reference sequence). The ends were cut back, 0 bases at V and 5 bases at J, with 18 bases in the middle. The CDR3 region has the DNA TGTGCCAGCAGCTTGGCTCAGGGCTGGGGGTCAAACGAGCAGTACTTC. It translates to CASSLAQGWGSNEQYF.

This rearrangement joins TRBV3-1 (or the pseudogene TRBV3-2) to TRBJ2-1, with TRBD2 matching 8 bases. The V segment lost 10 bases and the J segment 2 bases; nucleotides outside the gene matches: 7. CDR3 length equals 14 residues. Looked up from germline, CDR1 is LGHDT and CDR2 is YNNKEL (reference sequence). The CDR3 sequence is CATRGGQTYNEQFF. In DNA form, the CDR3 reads TGTGCCACCCGGGGGGGCCAGACCTACAATGAGCAGTTCTTC.

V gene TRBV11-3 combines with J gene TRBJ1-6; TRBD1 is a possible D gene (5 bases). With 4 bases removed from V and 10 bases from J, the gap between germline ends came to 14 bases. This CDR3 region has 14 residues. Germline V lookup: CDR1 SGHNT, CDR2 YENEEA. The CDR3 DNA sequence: TGTGCCAGCAGCTGGGGCAGGGTTGACTCACCCCTCCACTTT. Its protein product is CASSWGRVDSPLHF. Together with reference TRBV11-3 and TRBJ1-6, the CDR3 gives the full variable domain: EAGVVQSPRYKIIEKKQPVAFWCNPISGHNTLYWYLQNLGQGPELLIRYENEEAVDDSQLPKDRFSAERLKGVDSTLKIQPAELGDSAVYLCASSWGRVDSPLHFGNGTRLTVT.

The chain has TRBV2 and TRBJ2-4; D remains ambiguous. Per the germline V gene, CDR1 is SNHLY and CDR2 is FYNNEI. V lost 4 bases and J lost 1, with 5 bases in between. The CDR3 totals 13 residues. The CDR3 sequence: CASSGDAKNIQYF. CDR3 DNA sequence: TGTGCCAGCAGTGGTGATGCCAAAAACATTCAGTACTTC.

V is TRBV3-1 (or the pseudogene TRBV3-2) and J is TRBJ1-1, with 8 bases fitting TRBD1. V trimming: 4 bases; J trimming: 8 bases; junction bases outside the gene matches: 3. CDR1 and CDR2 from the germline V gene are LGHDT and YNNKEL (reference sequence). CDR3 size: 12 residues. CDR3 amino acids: CASSLQGAEAFF. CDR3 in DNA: TGTGCCAGCAGCCTCCAGGGGGCCGAAGCTTTCTTT.

The CDR3 sequence is CASSRWGYGYTF. CDR3 DNA: TGTGCCAGCAGCCGGTGGGGGTATGGCTACACCTTC. This chain joins TRBV12-3 or TRBV12-4 and TRBJ1-2; perhaps TRBD1 as D (5 bases). This CDR3 has 12 residues. V was trimmed by 6 bases and J by 5 bases, leaving 10 bases between them.

The CDR3 loop is CSASIGQASSDTQYF. CDR3 sequence (DNA): TGCAGTGCTAGTATAGGACAGGCCTCATCAGATACGCAGTATTTT. The chain has TRBV20-1 and TRBJ2-3, with 7 positions matching TRBD1. With V trimmed by 3 bases and J by 4 bases, 10 bases remained unmatched. Germline V gene data show CDR1 as DFQATT and CDR2 as SNEGSKA (reference sequence). The CDR3 is made up of 15 amino acids.

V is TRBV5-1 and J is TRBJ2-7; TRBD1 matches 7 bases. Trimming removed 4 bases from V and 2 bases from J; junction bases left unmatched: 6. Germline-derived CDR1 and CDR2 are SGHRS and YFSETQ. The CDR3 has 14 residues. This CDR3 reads CASSGDSDTYEQYF. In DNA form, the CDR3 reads TGCGCCAGCAGCGGGGACAGCGATACCTACGAGCAGTACTTC.

CDR3 protein: CSVDAGDTQYF. In DNA, the CDR3 is TGCAGCGTTGACGCCGGGGATACGCAGTATTTT. This chain connects TRBV29-1 to TRBJ2-3; D is unresolved. V lost 3 bases to trimming and J lost 6 bases, with 7 bases between them. The CDR3 contains 11 residues. CDR1 is SQVTM and CDR2 is ANQGSEA in the germline V gene.

The CDR3 nucleotides are TGTGCCAGCCTTCGGGACAGGGGAAGTAACACTGAAGCTTTCTTT. It codes for CASLRDRGSNTEAFF. The chain is built from TRBV11-3 and TRBJ1-1; the match to TRBD1 covers 10 bases. J gave up 2 bases and V 8 bases, and 8 bases lay outside the gene matches. CDR1 and CDR2 from the germline V gene are SGHNT and YENEEA. The CDR3 has 15 amino acids.

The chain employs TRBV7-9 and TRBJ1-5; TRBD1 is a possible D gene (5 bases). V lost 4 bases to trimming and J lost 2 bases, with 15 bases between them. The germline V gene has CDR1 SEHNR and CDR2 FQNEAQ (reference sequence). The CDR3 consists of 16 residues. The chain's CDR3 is CASSSSGAGGNQPQHF. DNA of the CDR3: TGTGCCAGCAGCTCATCTGGGGCTGGGGGCAATCAGCCCCAGCATTTT.

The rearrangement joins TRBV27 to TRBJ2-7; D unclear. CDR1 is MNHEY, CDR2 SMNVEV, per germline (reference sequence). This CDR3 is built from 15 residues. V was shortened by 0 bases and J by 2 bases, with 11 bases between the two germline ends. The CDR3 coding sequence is TGTGCCAGCAGTTTATCGGGCAGGAAAGCCTACGAGCAGTACTTC. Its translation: CASSLSGRKAYEQYF.

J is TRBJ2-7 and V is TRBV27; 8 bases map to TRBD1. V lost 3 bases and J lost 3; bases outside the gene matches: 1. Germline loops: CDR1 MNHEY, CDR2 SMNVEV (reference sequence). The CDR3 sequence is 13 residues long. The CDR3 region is CASSFDRGYEQYF. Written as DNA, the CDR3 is TGTGCCAGCAGTTTCGACAGGGGCTACGAGCAGTACTTC.

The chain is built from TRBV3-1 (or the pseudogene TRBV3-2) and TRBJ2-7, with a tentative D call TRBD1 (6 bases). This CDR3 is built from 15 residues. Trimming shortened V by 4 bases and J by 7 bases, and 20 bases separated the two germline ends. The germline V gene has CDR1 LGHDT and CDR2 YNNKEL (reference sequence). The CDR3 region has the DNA TGTGCCAGCAGCCTCAATTTTGGATCAGGGACAGAGCAGTACTTC. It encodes CASSLNFGSGTEQYF.

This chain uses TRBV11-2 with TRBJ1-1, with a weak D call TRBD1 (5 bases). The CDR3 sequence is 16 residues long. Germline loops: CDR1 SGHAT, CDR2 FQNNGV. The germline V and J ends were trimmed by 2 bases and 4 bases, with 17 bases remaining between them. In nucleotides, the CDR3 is TGTGCCAGCAGCTTACGCCCGGATGTTGGGGCCACTGAAGCTTTCTTT. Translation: CASSLRPDVGATEAFF.

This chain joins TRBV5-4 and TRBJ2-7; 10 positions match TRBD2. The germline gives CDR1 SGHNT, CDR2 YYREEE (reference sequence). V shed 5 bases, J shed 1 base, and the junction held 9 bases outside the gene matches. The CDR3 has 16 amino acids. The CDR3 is CASSPQAGGRSYEQYF. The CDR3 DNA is TGTGCCAGCAGTCCCCAAGCGGGGGGGCGATCCTACGAGCAGTACTTC. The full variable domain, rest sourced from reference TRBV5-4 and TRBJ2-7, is ETGVTQSPTHLIKTRGQQVTLRCSSQSGHNTVSWYQQALGQGPQFIFQYYREEENGRGNFPPRFSGLQFPNYSSELNVNALELDDSALYLCASSPQAGGRSYEQYFGPGTRLTVT.

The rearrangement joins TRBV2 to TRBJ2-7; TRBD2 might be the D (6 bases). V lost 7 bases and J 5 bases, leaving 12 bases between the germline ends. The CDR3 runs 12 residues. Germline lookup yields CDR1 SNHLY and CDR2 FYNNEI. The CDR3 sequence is CASTPGLDEQYF. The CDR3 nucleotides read TGTGCCAGCACCCCGGGACTCGACGAGCAGTACTTC.